This T cell receptor (beta chain) was identified during a study of molecular identifiers for immune sequencing clone quantification. Study information: Replicate experiments took RNA from around 20,000 or 100,000 naive CD8 cells, divided it five ways and sequenced four.

The CDR3 is 16 residues long. Germline values: CDR1 MGHRA, CDR2 YSYEKL. The ends were cut back, 0 bases at V and 0 bases at J, with 11 bases in the middle. Regarding the study as a whole: Clones exceeding 20 RNA copies carried over 99% of effector molecules but under 1% of naive-cell molecules.

The CD8+CD4-CCR7+CD45RA+ phenotype defined the sorted naive CD8 T cells. TCRdb re-called the PCR reads through MiXCR, storing one row per CDR3 protein. Among about 640,000 distinct CDR3 sequences listed, around 20% were seen once. This clonotype appeared many times. The antigen is not known. Sequencing used naive CD8+ T cells from blood, with Jurkat cell RNA spiked in. Specified subset: FACS-sorted CD8+CD4-CCR7+CD45RA+ naive T cells. This TCR was recovered from a human donor in good health. Some libraries in this study had Jurkat cell RNA spiked in. The rearrangement links TRBV4-1 to TRBJ2-5, with D unclear. CDR3 sequence reads: CASSQEVGLNQETQYF. The CDR3 nucleotides read TGCGCCAGCAGCCAAGAAGTCGGATTAAACCAAGAGACCCAGTACTTC.